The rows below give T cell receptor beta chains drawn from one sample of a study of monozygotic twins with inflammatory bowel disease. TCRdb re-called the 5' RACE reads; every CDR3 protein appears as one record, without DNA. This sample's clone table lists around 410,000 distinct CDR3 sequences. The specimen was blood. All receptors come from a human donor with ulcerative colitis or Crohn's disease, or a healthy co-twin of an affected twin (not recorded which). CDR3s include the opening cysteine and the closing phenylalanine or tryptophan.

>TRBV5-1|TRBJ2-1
CASSLAGISSYNEQFF
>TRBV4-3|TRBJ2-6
CAGSQERGRFSGANVLTF
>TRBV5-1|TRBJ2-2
CASRPGTGELFF
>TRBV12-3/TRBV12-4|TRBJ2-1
CASSNFVNEQFF
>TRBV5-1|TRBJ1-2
CASSFTFGQGYGYTF
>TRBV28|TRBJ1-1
CASSPVLRTAIEAFF
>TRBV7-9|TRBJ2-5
CASTHPGLSQETQYF
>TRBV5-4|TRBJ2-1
CASSLVAGPQTYNEQFF
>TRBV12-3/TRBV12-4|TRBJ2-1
CASSLAREGRYNEQFF
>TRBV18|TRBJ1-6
CASSPDPRSYNSPLHF
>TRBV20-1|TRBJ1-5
CSAAPTEYSNQPQHF
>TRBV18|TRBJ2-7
CASSSTDTYEQYF
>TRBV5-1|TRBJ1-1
CASSLGRGSTEAFF
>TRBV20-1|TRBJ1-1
CSARDPRRDGGTEAFF
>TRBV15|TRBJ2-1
CATSRDNEQFF
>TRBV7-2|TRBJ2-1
CASSLEGGEQFF
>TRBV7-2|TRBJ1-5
CASSPGGSGASGQPQHF
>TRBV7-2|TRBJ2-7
CASSLGSPLGEQYF
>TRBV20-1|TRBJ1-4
CSARFSTGKNEKLFF
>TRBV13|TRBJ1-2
CASSEQGGYGYTF
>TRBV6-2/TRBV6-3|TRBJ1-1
CASSYSAREAFF
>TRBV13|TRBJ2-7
CASSLGEGAYEQYF
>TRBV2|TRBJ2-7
CASRTRGRGEQYF
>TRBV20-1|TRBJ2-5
CSAGGWGETQYF
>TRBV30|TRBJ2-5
CAWNPGLPQETQYF
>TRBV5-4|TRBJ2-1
CASSLGGVSNNEQFF
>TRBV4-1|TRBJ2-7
CASSQYASGSSYEQYF
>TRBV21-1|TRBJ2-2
CASSNGSGELFF
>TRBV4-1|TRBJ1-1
CASSQGVLNTEAFF
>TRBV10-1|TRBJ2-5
CASSESGSGAGTQYF
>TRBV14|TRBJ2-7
CASSRLPTYEQYF
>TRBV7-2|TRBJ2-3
CASSFTGKSTDTQYF
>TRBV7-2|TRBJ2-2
CASRLGREAGELFF
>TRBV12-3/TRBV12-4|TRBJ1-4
CASSLEGSSEKLFF
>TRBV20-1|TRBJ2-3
CSARNRKGTDTQYF
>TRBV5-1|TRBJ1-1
CASSFRDRTEAFF
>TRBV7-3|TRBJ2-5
CASSSHKGETQYF
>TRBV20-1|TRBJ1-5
CSVNRGSNQPQHF
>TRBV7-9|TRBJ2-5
CASSSGLAGKETQYF
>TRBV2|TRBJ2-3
CASSELEGTQYF
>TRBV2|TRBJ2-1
CASSTDLGSYNEQFF
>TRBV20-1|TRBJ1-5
CSAREFTNQPQHF
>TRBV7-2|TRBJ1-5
CASSSHSGRIVGQPQHF
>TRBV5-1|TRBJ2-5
CASSGETGPETQYF
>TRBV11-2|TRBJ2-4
CASSAGTSGNPIAKNIQYF
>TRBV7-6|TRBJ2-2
CASSLEVDRGTGELFF
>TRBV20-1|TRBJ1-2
CSATNRGGYGYTF
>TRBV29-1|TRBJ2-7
CSVVGLADYEQYF
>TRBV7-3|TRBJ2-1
CASSLNHGGFYNEQFF
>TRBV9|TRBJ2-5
CASSVGAEETQYF
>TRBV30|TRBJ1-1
CAWTMEVGTEAFF
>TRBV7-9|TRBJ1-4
CASSLGQQGDEKLFF
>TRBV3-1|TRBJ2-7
CASSQELAAGAYEQYF
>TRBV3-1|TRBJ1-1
CASSSPDWDEAFF
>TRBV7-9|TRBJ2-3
CASSLGSAGATDTQYF